Listed below are T cell receptor beta chains from one sample, sequenced in a study of cytomegalovirus exposure and HLA in healthy donors. Repertoires were generated with immunoSEQ multiplex PCR, while TCRdb's copy carries only in-frame clones and drops some. The table records about 180,000 clones, around 80% of them present only once. Sample: PBMCs. Receptor source: a woman between 25 and 40 years old in good health and CMV-seronegative. CDR3s include the opening cysteine and the closing phenylalanine or tryptophan. Each record gives: V gene, CDR3 protein.

TRBV2 CASNPRTGGGETQYF
TRBV7-3 CASSLTQGHEQYF
TRBV6-5 CASSYRLKGYGYTF
TRBV6-4 CASSEGLAGGADTQYF
TRBV6-5 CASRYRETEAFF
TRBV6-6 CASTSGARSGLFF
TRBV5-1 CASSLGANEKLFF
TRBV19 CASSHRDRGINEQFF
TRBV6-5 CASRGRTGVNSPLHF
TRBV6-5 CASSYRGQGTYEQYF
TRBV11-2 CASSSRLVGGTDTQYF
TRBV5-6 CANSLWTSGVADTQYF
TRBV10-3 CAISESLGTGVREQYF
TRBV6-1 CASHITGAVKLFF
TRBV5-4 CASSSRVAGGLEQFF
TRBV7-8 CASSSASGITYEQYF
TRBV6-1 CASSERSGAAPNEQFF
TRBV30 CAWNPHHGGANYGYTF
TRBV15 CATSSSTNEKLFF
TRBV6-6 CASSYFFEGNQPQHF
TRBV10-1 CASSESGDNQPQHF
TRBV9 CASSVEAGVYNEQFF
TRBV5-1 CASSLGQVYNEQFF
TRBV7-2 CASTRPGGTQYF
TRBV5-8 CASSFMGTSGTLASYNEQFF
TRBV5-4 CASSPTSGGGETQYF
TRBV9 CASSPVVAHEQFF
TRBV5-6 CASSLVLNEQFF
TRBV5-1 CASSLGQGQETQYF
TRBV7-2 CASSLRLQGYTDTQYF
TRBV2 CASGTGYETQYF
TRBV5-1 CASSPPGQGNTGELFF
TRBV5-4 CASREQGPWSSYNSPLHF
TRBV7-2 CASSFRLAGARTDTQYF
TRBV4-2 CASSQDGLRGSNYGYTF
TRBV21-1 CASSNRGSPGWNTEAFF
TRBV11-2 CASSPTWDRGYEQYF
TRBV13 CASSRPLGQGINEQFF
TRBV5-1 CASSGGLAGENEQFF
TRBV7-2 CASSLVGLSGNTIYF
TRBV5-1 CASTNLLAGDLRETQYF
TRBV5-1 CASRGTRGSEQYF
TRBV6-5 CASSYLLAGKVNEQFF
TRBV7-2 CASSPGGVFYGYTF
TRBV10-3 CAISENPQTGVFF
TRBV4-2 CASSPGAGANVLTF
TRBV19 CASSIVQGADQPQHF
TRBV29-1 CSVEGVNTEAFF
TRBV7-2 CASGPGQVYEQYF
TRBV19 CATSREPNTGELFF
TRBV7-2 CASSLAGGPNQPQHF
TRBV9 CASSVLPGYGYTF
TRBV5-1 CASGFNRGQEQFF
TRBV10-1 CASSPQGNQPQHF